The 5 T cell receptor beta chains reported below all come from one sample, sequenced in a study of T cells in Graves' hyperthyroidism and ophthalmopathy. Researchers took RNA transcripts and amplified the TCR beta CDR3 regions from them. TCR CDR3 regions were first amplified by RT-PCR with HTBI primers. In TCRdb, the multiplex PCR reads were re-called with MiXCR into one record per CDR3 protein. The sample carries just under 750,000 distinct CDR3 sequences, about a third recorded once. Sequencing was done on a sample of blood. These receptors came from a woman in her thirties or forties with Graves' hyperthyroidism.

This clonotype was detected many times. J is TRBJ1-5 and V is TRBV20-1; maybe TRBD1 (5 bases). The CDR3 sequence is 11 residues long. Germline lookup yields CDR1 DFQATT and CDR2 SNEGSKA (reference sequence). Trimming left V 5 bases short and J 11 bases short, with 13 bases between. Written as DNA, the CDR3 is TGCAGTGCTGGGACGGTTAGTACCCAGCATTTT. This codes for CSAGTVSTQHF.

This chain links TRBV29-1 with TRBJ1-2; D is undetermined. This CDR3 region has 13 residues. Trimming removed 8 bases from V and 1 base from J, with 14 bases in between. Germline CDR1 SQVTM, CDR2 ANQGSEA. The DNA of the CDR3 is TGCAGCAGAACCCGGACCGATAACTATGGCTACACCTTC. It is translated as CSRTRTDNYGYTF. Looking up the rest from reference TRBV29-1 and TRBJ1-2 gives the full variable domain: SAVISQKPSRDICQRGTSLTIQCQVDSQVTMMFWYRQQPGQSLTLIATANQGSEATYESGFVIDKFPISRPNLTFSTLTVSNMSPEDSSIYLCSRTRTDNYGYTFGSGTRLTVV.

The chain links TRBV6-5 to TRBJ1-5; D remains ambiguous. CDR1 is MNHEY and CDR2 is SVGAGI in the germline V gene. With 2 bases removed from V and 6 bases from J, the gap between germline ends came to 23 bases. The CDR3 has 18 residues. The CDR3 protein is CASSYGPDVRSVGQPQHF. CDR3 DNA sequence: TGTGCCAGCAGTTACGGACCGGACGTTAGGTCAGTAGGTCAGCCCCAGCATTTT.

This clonotype showed up many times. The V gene is TRBV7-6, the J gene TRBJ2-5; tentative D call: TRBD1 (6 bases). Germline-derived CDR1 and CDR2 are SGHVS and FNYEAQ. Trimming left V 1 base short and J 6 bases short, with 9 bases between. The CDR3 has 13 residues. This CDR3 reads CASSLDWGQTQYF. Written as DNA, the CDR3 is TGTGCCAGCAGCTTAGACTGGGGGCAGACCCAGTACTTC.

This chain connects TRBV10-3 to TRBJ1-5; D is perhaps TRBD1 (5 bases). The CDR3 length is 16 residues. In germline, CDR1 is ENHRY, CDR2 SYGVKD. The V end was cut by 4 bases, the J end by 6 bases, with 19 bases between. CDR3 sequence reads: CAISASVGGRVQPQHF. The CDR3 DNA reads TGTGCCATCAGTGCCTCAGTGGGGGGAAGGGTTCAGCCCCAGCATTTT.